A single sample gave rise to the 9 T cell receptor beta chains below, sequenced in a study of post-analysis software for immune sequencing data. General study findings and limits: There were five or six TRBV segments more frequent in patients than controls, and TRBV5-6, TRBV5-1 and TRBV20-1 were among them.

Carried by the TCR beta cDNA libraries were unique molecular identifiers. A single record per CDR3 protein comes from TCRdb applying MiXCR to the PCR reads. The sample contains 170,000 or so distinct CDR3 sequences, around 28% of which appear only once. The antigens these receptors bind are not known. The sequencing input was blood. The receptor set was obtained from a girl aged 5 to 17 with multiple sclerosis.

Comments on this clonotype: A much larger clone lies a single base off, so this may be a read error. The chain uses TRBV6-6 and TRBJ2-4; 9 bases align to TRBD1. The germline CDR1 and CDR2 sequences are MNHNY and SVGAGI (reference sequence). The trim removed 2 bases at V and 13 bases at J, leaving 12 bases unmatched. This CDR3 region has 15 residues. The CDR3 loop reads CASSYERDREREQYF. The CDR3 bases are TGTGCCAGCAGTTACGAGAGGGACAGGGAGAGGGAGCAGTACTTC.

This chain uses TRBV12-3 or TRBV12-4 with TRBJ1-2; D unresolved. The CDR3 is 15 amino acids. The V end was cut by 1 base, the J end by 4 bases, with 13 bases between. The CDR3 loop reads CASSLDAWARYGYTF. Written as DNA, the CDR3 is TGTGCCAGCAGTTTAGACGCCTGGGCTCGCTATGGCTACACCTTC.

The sample holds many counts of this clonotype. The chain is built from TRBV29-1 and TRBJ2-7; D is possibly TRBD2 (6 bases). Germline CDR1 is SQVTM and CDR2 is ANQGSEA. Trimming left V 4 bases short and J 1 base short, with 8 bases between. CDR3 length equals 12 residues. The DNA for the CDR3 is TGCAGCGTTGCCGGGGGTTCCTACGAGCAGTACTTC. Amino acid sequence: CSVAGGSYEQYF.

About this clonotype: A much larger clone is a single base away; this may be a read error. The CDR3, as DNA: TGTGCCACCAGCAGGGGTTTGGGGGAGGACGGGTACTTC. It specifies CATSRGLGEDGYF. The rearrangement links TRBV15 to TRBJ2-5; possible D gene TRBD2, 6 bases. This CDR3 is built from 13 residues. Germline CDR1 and CDR2: LNHNV and YYDKDF (reference sequence). Trimming pared 3 bases from V and 13 bases from J, leaving 18 bases between.

This clonotype was counted many times. The chain has TRBV29-1 and TRBJ2-5, with D possibly being TRBD2 (5 bases). The germline CDR1 and CDR2 sequences are SQVTM and ANQGSEA. V shed 3 bases and J shed 5 bases, with 10 bases lying between them. CDR3 size: 12 residues. The CDR3 protein is CSVDEGRETQYF. The DNA of the CDR3 is TGCAGCGTTGATGAGGGAAGGGAGACCCAGTACTTC.

About this clonotype: Just one base apart from a much larger clone, this may be a read error. V usage is TRBV6-1 and J usage is TRBJ2-1; either TRBD1 or TRBD2 may fit D (5 bases each). Germline V gene sequence: CDR1 MNHNS, CDR2 SASEGT. The CDR3 runs 14 residues. The CDR3 bases are TGTGCCAGCAGTGAGGGGGTACGATCGAATGGGCAGTTCTTC. It specifies CASSEGVRSNGQFF.

This clonotype was picked up many times. V is TRBV3-1 and J is TRBJ2-3; D is unresolved. The CDR3 runs 14 residues. CDR1 LGHDT and CDR2 YNNKEL come from the germline V gene (reference sequence). V lost 3 bases and J 3 bases, leaving 10 bases between the germline ends. The CDR3 region has the DNA TGTGCCAGCAGCCACGCGGACGGGACAGATACGCAGTATTTT. Its protein product is CASSHADGTDTQYF.

This clonotype was seen repeatedly, ten times or more. The chain carries TRBV20-1 and TRBJ1-6, with TRBD1 matching 10 bases. In germline, CDR1 is DFQATT, CDR2 SNEGSKA (reference sequence). This CDR3 contains 15 residues. The ends lost 2 bases at V and 8 bases at J; junction bases unmatched: 6. CDR3 nucleotides: TGCAGTGCTAGAAAGGCGGGACAGGGGTATTCACCCCTCCACTTT. This sequence encodes CSARKAGQGYSPLHF.

A single count supports this clonotype. The V gene is TRBV5-1, the J gene TRBJ2-7, with 12 bases aligning to TRBD2. The J call may be in error: the DNA end matches TRBJ2-4 better. The CDR3 extends over 18 amino acids. The germline V gene has CDR1 SGHRS and CDR2 YFSETQ. CDR3 amino acids: CASSLDGTSGRPQNIQYF. CDR3 bases: TGCGCCAGCAGCTTGGATGGGACTAGCGGGCGGCCCCAAAACATTCAGTACTTC.